Listed here is a single T cell receptor (beta chain). Sequenced by immunoSEQ multiplex PCR; TCRdb stores in-frame clones only, minus some. The sample includes fewer than 350,000 clones, 70% to 90% seen only once; the top ten take approximately 4%. The source of the sample is a study of blood T cell repertoires in COVID-19. V lost 7 bases to trimming and J lost 2 bases, with 11 bases between them. The CDR3 runs to 13 residues. Germline CDR1 MDHEN, CDR2 SYDVKM. Sequencing was done on a sample of PBMCs or T cells enriched from blood (not recorded which). This clonotype was obtained from a woman aged 40 to 50 with acute COVID-19. V usage is TRBV28 and J usage is TRBJ1-1, with D possibly being TRBD1 (5 bases). This CDR3 reads CASIGGANTEAFF. The DNA of the CDR3 is TGTGCCAGCATCGGAGGGGCTAACACTGAAGCTTTCTTT.